A single sample gave rise to the 11 T cell receptor beta chains below, sequenced in a study of shared clonotypes between healthy human individuals. Profiling relied on immunoSEQ multiplex PCR, and the TCRdb table lists in-frame clones only, not all of them. The data hold 900,000 to 1,200,000 clones, with around 82% observed a single time. The sequencing input was memory CD4+ T cells from PBMCs. Noted subset: CD45RA-negative fraction. The receptors originated from a man between 18 and 29 years old in good health. Some clones in this sample may be carry-over from other donors' samples.

V is TRBV7-9 and J is TRBJ2-1; the match to TRBD2 covers 7 bases. Trimming at V came to 5 bases and at J to 12 bases, leaving 10 bases not matched to a gene. Germline V gene lookup returns CDR1 SEHNR and CDR2 FQNEAQ (reference sequence). This CDR3 has 13 amino acids. The CDR3 sequence is CASSSDMGGGQFF. The DNA of the CDR3 is TGTGCCAGCAGCAGTGACATGGGCGGGGGGCAGTTCTTC.

The rearrangement uses TRBV5-6 and TRBJ2-7; TRBD1 might be the D (6 bases). The CDR3 contains 15 residues. Trimming shortened V by 2 bases and J by 6 bases, and 18 bases separated the two germline ends. The germline V gene has CDR1 SGHDT and CDR2 YYEEEE. CDR3 bases: TGTGCCAGCAGCTTTAAGGGCAGGGGTCTTGGCGAGCAGTACTTC. This sequence encodes CASSFKGRGLGEQYF.

CDR3 amino acids: CASSSGKGYEQYF. For the CDR3, the DNA is TGTGCCAGCAGTTCCGGGAAGGGTTACGAGCAGTACTTC. The chain employs TRBV28 and TRBJ2-5; D possibly corresponds to TRBD2 (5 bases). The DNA end favors TRBJ2-7, so the J call may be wrong. This CDR3 region has 13 residues. CDR1 and CDR2 from the germline V gene are MDHEN and SYDVKM.

The V gene is TRBV28, the J gene TRBJ1-2; 7 bases are a match to TRBD1. J was trimmed by 4 bases and V by 5 bases; bases with no gene match: 7. This CDR3 spans 14 amino acids. Germline CDR1 reads MDHEN; CDR2 reads SYDVKM. The CDR3 loop is CASSRNQGGYGYTF. CDR3 bases: TGTGCCAGCAGTCGGAATCAGGGGGGCTATGGCTACACCTTC.

Concerning this clone itself: Its ends do not fully match the called genes, so a read error is possible. This chain uses TRBV5-4 with TRBJ2-3; D perhaps matches TRBD1 (6 bases). The CDR3 is 13 amino acids. From germline, CDR1 is SGHNT and CDR2 YYREEE (reference sequence). The CDR3 DNA reads TGTGCCAGCAGCTTTGAAGGGGGAGATACGCGGTATTTT. This sequence encodes CASSFEGGDTRYF.

This chain joins TRBV5-1 and TRBJ2-7; TRBD2 agrees at 9 bases. This CDR3 region has 15 residues. Trimming took 2 bases from V and 2 from J; bases not matched to a gene: 5. Germline CDR1 is SGHRS and CDR2 is YFSETQ. CDR3 loop: CASSFSGSGPYEQYF. The CDR3 bases are TGCGCCAGCAGCTTTAGCGGGAGTGGCCCCTACGAGCAGTACTTC.

The V and J genes are TRBV4-2 and TRBJ2-3; TRBD2 matches 11 bases. CDR1 is LGHNA, CDR2 YNFKEQ, per germline. Losses at the gene ends were 2 bases for V and 4 bases for J; bases not matched to a gene: 5. There are 16 residues in the CDR3. The chain's CDR3 is CASSQTSGSFPDTQYF. CDR3 in DNA: TGTGCCAGCAGCCAAACTAGCGGGAGTTTCCCAGATACGCAGTATTTT.

The J gene is TRBJ2-7, the V gene TRBV7-3; 7 bases agree with TRBD2. V shed 5 bases, J shed 1 base, and the junction held 8 bases outside the gene matches. This CDR3 has 15 residues. Germline CDR1 SGHTA, CDR2 FQGTGA. The CDR3 bases are TGTGCCAGCAGCGCAGGGACTAAGAAATCCTACGAGCAGTACTTC. Translating it yields CASSAGTKKSYEQYF.

This rearrangement joins TRBV11-2 to TRBJ2-7; perhaps TRBD1 as D (6 bases). Germline V gene sequence: CDR1 SGHAT, CDR2 FQNNGV. This CDR3 is 14 amino acids long. V lost 2 bases and J 1 base, leaving 9 bases between the germline ends. Here the CDR3 reads CASSLSTGSYEQYF. The DNA of the CDR3 is TGTGCCAGCAGCTTAAGTACAGGGTCCTACGAGCAGTACTTC.

This sequence joins TRBV7-3 and TRBJ1-1, with D tentatively TRBD1 (6 bases). Between the trimmed V and J ends, which lost 4 bases and 8 bases, there was a span of 11 bases. CDR1 and CDR2 (germline): SGHTA, FQGTGA. The CDR3 consists of 12 residues. CDR3 sequence reads: CASSWTGTEAFF. In DNA, the CDR3 is TGTGCCAGCAGCTGGACCGGGACAGAAGCTTTCTTT.

About this clone itself: The same CDR3 arises from other DNA sequences in this sample as well. V and J are TRBV5-1 and TRBJ2-5; TRBD1 agrees at 8 bases. The CDR3 contains 14 residues. The germline V gene encodes CDR1 SGHRS and CDR2 YFSETQ. J was trimmed by 2 bases and V by 3 bases; bases with no gene match: 3. The CDR3 nucleotides read TGCGCCAGCAGCTCGGGACAGGTTCAAGAGACCCAGTACTTC. It encodes CASSSGQVQETQYF.